The 8 T cell receptor beta chains in this list originate from one sample, sequenced in a study of T cells after yellow fever vaccination. A single record per CDR3 protein comes from TCRdb applying MiXCR to the 5' RACE reads. The profile shows approximately 160,000 distinct CDR3 sequences, roughly 8.8% of them singletons. This material consisted of CD8+ T cells sorted from PBMCs, taken 45 days after the yellow fever booster vaccination. These TCRs come from a man between 18 and 29 years old who received the YFV17D yellow fever vaccine.

The table lists this clonotype with a few counts. The chain carries TRBV3-1 and TRBJ2-1; tentative D call: TRBD2 (5 bases). The CDR3 is 16 amino acids. V was shortened by 1 base and J by 0 bases, with 10 bases between the two germline ends. Germline CDR1 is LGHDT and CDR2 is YNNKEL (reference sequence). The CDR3 DNA reads as TGTGCCAGCAGCCAAGTCTTAGGGAGCTCCTACAATGAGCAGTTCTTC. Its translation: CASSQVLGSSYNEQFF.

There are a few counts of this clonotype. V usage is TRBV4-3 and J usage is TRBJ2-3; 8 bases map to TRBD2. This CDR3 region has 19 residues. Germline V gene lookup returns CDR1 LGHNA and CDR2 YSLEER. J gave up 1 base and V 3 bases, and 15 bases lay outside the gene matches. Here the CDR3 DNA reads TGCGCCAGCAGCCAGATACCCTCGCTGGGACTAGGGGGCACAGATACGCAGTATTTT. Its translation: CASSQIPSLGLGGTDTQYF.

This clonotype was picked up many times. The chain recombines TRBV5-1 with TRBJ2-7; D is ambiguous. CDR3 length: 13 amino acids. CDR1 is SGHRS and CDR2 is YFSETQ in the germline V gene. V lost 5 bases and J 4 bases, leaving 13 bases between the germline ends. CDR3 DNA: TGCGCCAGCAGTCCCTCGATCGAATACGAGCAGTACTTC. Translation gives CASSPSIEYEQYF.

This sequence joins TRBV4-1 and TRBJ1-2; D remains unclear. The length of the CDR3 is 15 residues. V dropped 1 base and J dropped 4 bases, with 13 bases sitting between them. Looked up from germline, CDR1 is MGHRA and CDR2 is YSYEKL. The CDR3 protein is CASSQARNGGYGYTF. The DNA for the CDR3 is TGCGCCAGCAGCCAAGCCCGAAATGGTGGCTATGGCTACACCTTC.

This clonotype turned up a few times. The chain is built from TRBV7-6 and TRBJ2-1; D is uncertain. CDR1 and CDR2 from the germline V gene are SGHVS and FNYEAQ. The CDR3 is 13 amino acids. Between the trimmed V and J ends, which lost 1 base and 10 bases, there was a span of 11 bases. CDR3 coding DNA: TGTGCCAGCAGCTTAGGGGCTTTTGGGGAGCAGTTCTTC. Protein: CASSLGAFGEQFF.

The chain carries TRBV7-9 and TRBJ1-1, with no clear D. V was shortened by 1 base and J by 1 base, with 13 bases between the two germline ends. The CDR3 spans 16 residues. Germline assignment: CDR1 SEHNR and CDR2 FQNEAQ (reference sequence). CDR3 protein: CASSLVLSGWNTEAFF. CDR3 in DNA: TGTGCCAGCAGCTTAGTTTTGTCGGGGTGGAACACTGAAGCTTTCTTT.

The rearrangement joins TRBV7-9 to TRBJ2-1; D may be TRBD2 (5 bases). The V end lost 1 base, the J end lost 10 bases, and 11 bases lay between the germline ends. Germline CDR1 reads SEHNR; CDR2 reads FQNEAQ (reference sequence). The length of the CDR3 is 13 residues. CDR3 in amino acids: CASSLVRVGEQFF. As DNA, the CDR3 is TGTGCCAGCAGCTTAGTGCGGGTCGGCGAGCAGTTCTTC.

The chain links TRBV7-9 to TRBJ2-6; D gene uncertain. CDR1 and CDR2 from the germline V gene are SEHNR and FQNEAQ (reference sequence). The CDR3 contains 18 residues. Deletions cut 1 base from V and 0 bases from J, with 13 bases between. The CDR3 loop is CASSLGWAENSGANVLTF. The CDR3 DNA reads TGTGCCAGCAGCTTAGGCTGGGCGGAGAACTCTGGGGCCAACGTCCTGACTTTC.